Presented here are 10 T cell receptor beta chains from one specimen sequenced in a study of OX40 agonist ivuxolimab in advanced cancers. The method was immunoSEQ multiplex PCR; TCRdb's version includes in-frame clones alone and lacks a portion of them. The data show roughly 89,000 clones, approximately 90% seen once. The input for sequencing was CD4+ or CD8+ T cells sorted from blood, taken in a trial of the OX40 agonist ivuxolimab. Receptors originate from an adult with an advanced solid tumor such as melanoma, head and neck, liver or kidney cancer.

The J gene is TRBJ1-1, the V gene TRBV5-1, with 10 positions matching TRBD1. CDR3 length equals 16 residues. Germline CDR1 and CDR2: SGHRS and YFSETQ. The junction had 6 bases not matched to a gene; V was cut back by 4 bases and J by 0 bases. CDR3 amino acids: CASSPDRGRLNTEAFF. The CDR3 DNA sequence: TGCGCCAGCAGCCCAGACAGGGGGCGATTGAACACTGAAGCTTTCTTT.

The chain uses TRBV4-2 and TRBJ2-3; D remains unclear. V lost 1 base to trimming and J lost 6 bases, with 17 bases between them. The CDR3 is made up of 16 amino acids. From germline, CDR1 is LGHNA and CDR2 YNFKEQ. CDR3 residues: CASSQGGGAMTDTQYF. The CDR3 nucleotides read TGTGCCAGCAGCCAAGGAGGTGGCGCGATGACTGATACGCAGTATTTT.

The genes are TRBV28 and TRBJ2-1; 9 nucleotides align to TRBD2. The CDR3 has 17 residues. V shed 1 base, J shed 9 bases, and the junction held 13 bases outside the gene matches. In germline, CDR1 is MDHEN, CDR2 SYDVKM. The CDR3 loop is CASSLSPGLALAGEQFF. DNA for the CDR3: TGTGCCAGCAGTTTATCTCCGGGACTAGCCTTGGCGGGTGAGCAGTTCTTC. Based on the CDR3 plus reference TRBV28 and TRBJ2-1, the full variable domain is DVKVTQSSRYLVKRTGEKVFLECVQDMDHENMFWYRQDPGLGLRLIYFSYDVKMKEKGDIPEGYSVSREKKERFSLILESASTNQTSMYLCASSLSPGLALAGEQFFGPGTRLTVL.

J is TRBJ2-1 and V is TRBV11-2, with TRBD2 matching over 8 bases. CDR1 is SGHAT, CDR2 FQNNGV, per germline. The CDR3 runs 15 residues. V lost 0 bases and J lost 7; bases outside the gene matches: 5. CDR3 sequence: CASSLETGGPNEQFF. In DNA form, the CDR3 reads TGTGCCAGCAGCTTAGAGACGGGAGGGCCAAATGAGCAGTTCTTC.

The V call is TRBV28, the J call TRBJ2-7; 9 nucleotides match TRBD1. CDR1 and CDR2 from the germline V gene are MDHEN and SYDVKM. The V and J ends lost 2 bases and 5 bases, in that order; junction bases with no gene match: 10. This CDR3 has 16 residues. The CDR3 loop reads CASSLGTGSWQNEQYF. CDR3 DNA sequence: TGTGCCAGCAGTTTAGGGACAGGGTCATGGCAGAACGAGCAGTACTTC. The full variable domain, rest sourced from reference TRBV28 and TRBJ2-7, is DVKVTQSSRYLVKRTGEKVFLECVQDMDHENMFWYRQDPGLGLRLIYFSYDVKMKEKGDIPEGYSVSREKKERFSLILESASTNQTSMYLCASSLGTGSWQNEQYFGPGTRLTVT.

This chain links TRBV25-1 with TRBJ2-1; 10 bases line up with TRBD1. This CDR3 is built from 16 residues. The J segment lost 7 bases and the V segment lost 4 bases, leaving 10 bases of the junction unmatched. Germline V gene data show CDR1 as MGHDK and CDR2 as SYGVNS. The CDR3 bases are TGTGCCAGCAGTGCTCACGACAGGGGGCGCGTTAATGAGCAGTTCTTC. Protein sequence: CASSAHDRGRVNEQFF.

In nucleotides, the CDR3 is TGTGCCAGCAGACAACCCCCCGCAGATACGCAGTATTTT. Protein sequence: CASRQPPADTQYF. The gene calls are TRBV7-2 and TRBJ2-3; D ambiguous. V lost 6 bases and J 4 bases, leaving 11 bases between the germline ends. Germline CDR1 and CDR2: SGHTA and FQGNSA. This CDR3 is built from 13 residues. The full variable domain, rest sourced from reference TRBV7-2 and TRBJ2-3, is GAGVSQSPSNKVTEKGKDVELRCDPISGHTALYWYRQSLGQGLEFLIYFQGNSAPDKSGLPSDRFSAERTGGSVSTLTIQRTQQEDSAVYLCASRQPPADTQYFGPGTRLTVL.

The CDR3 DNA is TGCGCCAGCAGCCAAGCCCCGGGACTAGCAGCCGAGCAGTTCTTC. Protein sequence: CASSQAPGLAAEQFF. The chain links TRBV4-1 to TRBJ2-1, with TRBD2 matching over 9 bases. The CDR3 extends over 15 amino acids. The V segment lost 1 base and the J segment 10 bases; nucleotides outside the gene matches: 8. Germline values: CDR1 MGHRA, CDR2 YSYEKL.

CDR3 residues: CASSTLTVGYTF. CDR3 bases: TGTGCCAGCAGTACCCTGACAGTTGGCTACACCTTC. V usage is TRBV6-5 and J usage is TRBJ1-2; a possible D gene is TRBD1 (5 bases). This CDR3 has 12 amino acids. Trimming shortened V by 5 bases and J by 7 bases, and 11 bases separated the two germline ends. From germline, CDR1 is MNHEY and CDR2 SVGAGI.

The chain links TRBV28 to TRBJ2-3, with D perhaps matching TRBD2 (6 bases). CDR3 length: 14 amino acids. Trimming took off 6 bases at V and 2 bases at J, with 12 bases between the two ends. Germline V gives CDR1 MDHEN, CDR2 SYDVKM. The CDR3 region is CASRNSGDTDTQYF. The CDR3 coding sequence is TGTGCCAGCAGGAATAGCGGAGACACAGATACGCAGTATTTT. The entire variable domain, with the rest obtained from reference TRBV28 and TRBJ2-3, is as follows: DVKVTQSSRYLVKRTGEKVFLECVQDMDHENMFWYRQDPGLGLRLIYFSYDVKMKEKGDIPEGYSVSREKKERFSLILESASTNQTSMYLCASRNSGDTDTQYFGPGTRLTVL.